A selection of T cell receptor beta chains follows, all from one sample in a study of shared clonotypes between healthy human individuals. Clones were sequenced by immunoSEQ multiplex PCR, and TCRdb holds only the in-frame ones, with some missing. The table records about 2.4 million clones, around nine tenths of them present only once. Material for sequencing was naive CD4+ T cells sorted from blood. All receptors come from a man between 18 and 35 years old in good health. CDR3s include the opening cysteine and the closing phenylalanine or tryptophan. The D gene is left open where the match is weak. Clone size is shown for a subset of rows, as once, few, many or a class of expanded clone.

J gene | D gene | V gene | clone size | CDR3 protein | CDR3 DNA
TRBJ2-7 | TRBD2 | TRBV7-8 | . | CASSLWLAGAYEQYF | TGTGCCAGCAGCTTATGGCTAGCGGGAGCCTACGAGCAGTACTTC
TRBJ2-3 | TRBD1 | TRBV5-1 | . | CASSWTGNSADTQYF | TGCGCCAGCAGCTGGACAGGGAATAGCGCAGATACGCAGTATTTT
TRBJ2-2 | . | TRBV5-1 | . | CASSLGGIDTGELFF | TGCGCCAGCAGCTTGGGAGGGATTGACACCGGGGAGCTGTTTTTT
TRBJ2-7 | . | TRBV30 | few | CAWSSGNFYEQYF | TGTGCCTGGAGTAGTGGAAATTTCTACGAGCAGTACTTC
TRBJ1-1 | TRBD1 | TRBV19 | . | CASTGTGKSNTEAFF | TGTGCCAGTACCGGGACAGGGAAATCGAACACTGAAGCTTTCTTT
TRBJ1-1 | TRBD1 | TRBV6-1 | . | CASSERGLNTEAFF | TGTGCCAGCAGTGAGAGGGGGCTGAACACTGAAGCTTTCTTT
TRBJ2-2 | . | TRBV7-3 | . | CASSLTQGPGELFF | TGTGCCAGCAGCTTAACACAGGGTCCCGGGGAGCTGTTTTTT
TRBJ2-5 | . | TRBV27 | . | CASSPLFRAIFGQETQYF | TGTGCCAGCAGTCCTTTATTTCGGGCAATTTTCGGCCAAGAGACCCAGTACTTC
TRBJ1-2 | TRBD1 | TRBV7-9 | . | CASSWDREGYGYTF | TGTGCCAGCAGCTGGGACAGGGAGGGCTATGGCTACACCTTC
TRBJ2-7 | TRBD2 | TRBV11-2 | . | CASSFDWAGGLHEQYF | TGTGCCAGCAGCTTCGATTGGGCGGGAGGGCTCCACGAGCAGTACTTC
TRBJ2-3 | . | TRBV18 | . | CASSPGFVWVRATDTQYF | TGTGCCAGCTCACCGGGCTTTGTGTGGGTCCGAGCCACAGATACGCAGTATTTT
TRBJ1-3 | . | TRBV27 | . | CASSRTNTGNTIYF | TGTGCCAGCAGTCGGACAAATACTGGAAACACCATATATTTT
TRBJ2-3 | TRBD2 | TRBV6-6 | . | CASRSGGTDTQYF | TGTGCCAGCAGGAGCGGGGGCACAGATACGCAGTATTTT
TRBJ2-3 | TRBD2 | TRBV10-3 | once | CAISPTSGGPSTDTQYF | TGTGCCATCAGTCCGACTAGCGGGGGCCCGAGCACAGATACGCAGTATTTT
TRBJ2-5 | . | TRBV7-2 | . | CASSLDVRISQETQYF | TGTGCCAGCAGCTTAGATGTAAGGATATCCCAAGAGACCCAGTACTTC
TRBJ2-7 | TRBD2 | TRBV5-1 | . | CASSFERLAEQYF | TGCGCCAGCAGCTTCGAAAGACTAGCCGAGCAGTACTTC
TRBJ1-6 | TRBD1 | TRBV30 | . | CAWSELQGGDSLLHF | TGTGCCTGGAGCGAACTTCAGGGGGGCGATTCACTCCTCCACTTT
TRBJ2-7 | TRBD2 | TRBV6-6 | . | CASSYEGGGPYEQYF | TGTGCCAGCAGTTACGAGGGCGGGGGACCCTACGAGCAGTACTTC
TRBJ1-2 | . | TRBV6-1 | . | CASSMSGTGYTF | TGTGCCAGCAGTATGTCAGGGACAGGCTACACCTTC
TRBJ1-5 | . | TRBV19 | . | CASKEQVRGGVRNQPQHF | TGTGCCAGTAAAGAACAGGTGCGCGGGGGCGTGCGCAATCAGCCCCAGCATTTT
TRBJ1-5 | . | TRBV28 | few | CASSFPGDADRPQHF | TGTGCCAGCAGTTTTCCCGGGGACGCAGATCGGCCCCAGCATTTT
TRBJ2-7 | . | TRBV27 | . | CASSPSGGVFSYEQYF | TGTGCCAGCAGTCCATCGGGCGGGGTTTTCTCCTACGAGCAGTACTTC
TRBJ1-1 | TRBD1 | TRBV19 | few | CASRGRDTEAFF | TGTGCCAGCAGGGGGCGAGACACTGAAGCTTTCTTT
TRBJ1-5 | TRBD1 | TRBV19 | . | CASSIDGQGSQPQHF | TGTGCCAGTAGTATAGACGGACAGGGGAGTCAGCCCCAGCATTTT